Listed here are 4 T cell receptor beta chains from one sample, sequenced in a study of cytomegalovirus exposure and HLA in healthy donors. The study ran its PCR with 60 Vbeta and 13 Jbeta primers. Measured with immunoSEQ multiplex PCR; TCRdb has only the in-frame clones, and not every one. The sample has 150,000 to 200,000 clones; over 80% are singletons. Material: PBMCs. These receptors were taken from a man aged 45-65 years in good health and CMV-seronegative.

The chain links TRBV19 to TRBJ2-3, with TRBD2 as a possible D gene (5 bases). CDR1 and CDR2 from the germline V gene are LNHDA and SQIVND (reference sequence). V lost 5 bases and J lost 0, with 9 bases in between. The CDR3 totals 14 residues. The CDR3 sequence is CASSPSLSTDTQYF. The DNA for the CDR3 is TGTGCCAGTAGTCCTAGCCTCAGCACAGATACGCAGTATTTT.

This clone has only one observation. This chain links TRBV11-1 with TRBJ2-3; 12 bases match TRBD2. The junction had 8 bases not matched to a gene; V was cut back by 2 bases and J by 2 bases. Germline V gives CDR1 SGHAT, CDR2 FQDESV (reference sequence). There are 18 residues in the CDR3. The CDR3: CASSLQRLAGATTDTQYF. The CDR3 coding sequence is TGTGCCAGCAGCTTACAGAGACTAGCGGGAGCGACCACAGATACGCAGTATTTT. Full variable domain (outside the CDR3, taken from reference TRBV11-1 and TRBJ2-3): EAEVAQSPRYKITEKSQAVAFWCDPISGHATLYWYRQILGQGPELLVQFQDESVVDDSQLPKDRFSAERLKGVDSTLKIQPAELGDSAMYLCASSLQRLAGATTDTQYFGPGTRLTVL.

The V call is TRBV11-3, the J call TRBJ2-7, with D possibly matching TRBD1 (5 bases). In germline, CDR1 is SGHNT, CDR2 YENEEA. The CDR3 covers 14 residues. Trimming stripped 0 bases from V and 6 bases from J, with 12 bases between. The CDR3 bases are TGTGCCAGCAGCTTAGATCAGGGAATAGGCGAGCAGTACTTC. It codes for CASSLDQGIGEQYF. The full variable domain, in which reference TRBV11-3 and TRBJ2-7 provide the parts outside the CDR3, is EAGVVQSPRYKIIEKKQPVAFWCNPISGHNTLYWYLQNLGQGPELLIRYENEEAVDDSQLPKDRFSAERLKGVDSTLKIQPAELGDSAVYLCASSLDQGIGEQYFGPGTRLTVT.

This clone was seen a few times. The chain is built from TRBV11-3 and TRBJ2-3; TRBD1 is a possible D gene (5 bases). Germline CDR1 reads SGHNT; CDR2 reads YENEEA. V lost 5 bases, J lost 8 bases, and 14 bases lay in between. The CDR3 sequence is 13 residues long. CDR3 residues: CASSPVGVGTQYF. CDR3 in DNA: TGTGCCAGCAGCCCCGTAGGGGTAGGTACGCAGTATTTT.